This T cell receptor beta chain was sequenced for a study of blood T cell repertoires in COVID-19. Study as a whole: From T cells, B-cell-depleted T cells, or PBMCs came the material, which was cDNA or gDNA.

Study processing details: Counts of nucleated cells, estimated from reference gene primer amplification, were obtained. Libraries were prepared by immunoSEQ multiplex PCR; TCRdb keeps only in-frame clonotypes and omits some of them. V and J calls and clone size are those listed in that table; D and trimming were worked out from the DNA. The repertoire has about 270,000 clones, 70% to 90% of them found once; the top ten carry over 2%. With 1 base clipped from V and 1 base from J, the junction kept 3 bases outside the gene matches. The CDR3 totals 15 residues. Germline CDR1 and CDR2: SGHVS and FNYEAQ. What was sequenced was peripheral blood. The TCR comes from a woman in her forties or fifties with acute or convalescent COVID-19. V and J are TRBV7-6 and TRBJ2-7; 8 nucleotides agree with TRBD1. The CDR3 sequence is CASSLGDRLSYEQYF. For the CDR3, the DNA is TGTGCCAGCAGCTTAGGGGACAGGCTATCCTACGAGCAGTACTTC. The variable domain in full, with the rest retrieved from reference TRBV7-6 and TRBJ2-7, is GAGVSQSPRYKVTKRGQDVALRCDPISGHVSLYWYRQALGQGPEFLTYFNYEAQQDKSGLPNDRFSAERPEGSISTLTIQRTEQRDSAMYRCASSLGDRLSYEQYFGPGTRLTVT.